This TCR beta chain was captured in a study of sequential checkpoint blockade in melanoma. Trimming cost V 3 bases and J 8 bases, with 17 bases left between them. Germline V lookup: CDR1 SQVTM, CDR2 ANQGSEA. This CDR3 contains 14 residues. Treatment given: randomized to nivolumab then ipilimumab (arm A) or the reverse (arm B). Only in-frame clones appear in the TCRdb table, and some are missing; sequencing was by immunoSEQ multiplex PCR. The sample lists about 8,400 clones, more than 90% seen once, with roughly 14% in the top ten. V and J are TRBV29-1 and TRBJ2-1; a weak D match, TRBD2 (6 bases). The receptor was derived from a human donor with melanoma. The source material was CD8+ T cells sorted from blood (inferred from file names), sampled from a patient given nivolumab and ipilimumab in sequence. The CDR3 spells CSVEVAGRGDEQFF. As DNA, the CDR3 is TGCAGCGTTGAGGTTGCAGGCCGCGGGGATGAGCAGTTCTTC.